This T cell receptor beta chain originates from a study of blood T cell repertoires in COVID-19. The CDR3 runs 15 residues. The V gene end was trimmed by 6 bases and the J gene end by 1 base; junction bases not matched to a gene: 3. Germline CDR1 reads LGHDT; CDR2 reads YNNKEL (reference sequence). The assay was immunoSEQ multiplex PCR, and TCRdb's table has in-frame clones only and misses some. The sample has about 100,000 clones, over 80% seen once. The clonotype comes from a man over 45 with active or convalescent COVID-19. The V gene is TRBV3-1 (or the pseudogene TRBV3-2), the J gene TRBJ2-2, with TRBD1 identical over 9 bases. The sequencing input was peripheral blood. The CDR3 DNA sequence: TGTGCCAGCAGGAGGACAGGGGAGAACACCGGGGAGCTGTTTTTT. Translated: CASRRTGENTGELFF.